A selection of T cell receptor beta chains follows, all from one sample in a study of T cells of healthy individuals. TCRdb recomputed calls from the 5' RACE reads with MiXCR, one row per CDR3 protein. Of 100,000 or so distinct CDR3 sequences in the sample, approximately 15% were seen once. The receptor source for this set is a human donor in good health. Both conserved end residues are part of each CDR3. A D gene is named only where the DNA matches it firmly. Clone size is stated in some rows and not others, as once, few, many or a class when expanded.

>TRBD1|TRBJ2-3|few|TRBV7-2|15
TGTGCCAGCAGCTTAGAAGGGGGACAGACAGATACGCAGTATTTT
CASSLEGGQTDTQYF
>-|TRBJ1-2|many|TRBV20-1|10
TGCAGTGCTAGGCCCTATGGCTACACCTTC
CSARPYGYTF
>-|TRBJ1-4|-|TRBV4-2|15
TGTGCCAGCAGCCCCCGGGTAGGGGCCGGTGAAAAACTGTTTTTT
CASSPRVGAGEKLFF
>TRBD1|TRBJ1-5|-|TRBV6-6|16
TGTGCCAGCAGTTATCGGTCAGGGGGTTTCAATCAGCCCCAGCATTTT
CASSYRSGGFNQPQHF
>-|TRBJ1-5|few|TRBV7-2|14
TGTGCCAGCAGCTTAGGGGCGGCTATGGGGCCCCAGCATTTT
CASSLGAAMGPQHF
>-|TRBJ1-5|few|TRBV12-3/TRBV12-4|14
TGTGCCAGCAGAGGCGGGACACCTAATCAGCCCCAGCATTTT
CASRGGTPNQPQHF
>-|TRBJ1-4|-|TRBV6-5|14
TGTGCCAGCAGCTACACCCAGACTAATGAAAAACTGTTTTTT
CASSYTQTNEKLFF
>-|TRBJ1-4|many|TRBV3-1|15
TGTGCCAGCAGCCAAGGAGGGGTGTTCGGTGAAAAACTGTTTTTT
CASSQGGVFGEKLFF
>-|TRBJ1-5|-|TRBV20-1|13
TGCAGTGCTGGAGGCCGGAGCAATCAGCCCCAGCATTTT
CSAGGRSNQPQHF
>-|TRBJ2-7|few|TRBV6-2/TRBV6-3|12
TGTGCCAGCAGGTCGGACTGGTACGAGCAGTACTTC
CASRSDWYEQYF
>-|TRBJ2-1|many|TRBV3-1|11
TGTGCCAGCAGCCAACGGGATGAGCAGTTCTTC
CASSQRDEQFF
>-|TRBJ2-3|many|TRBV9|13
TGTGCCAGCAGCTCGACTCTCACAGATACGCAGTATTTT
CASSSTLTDTQYF
>TRBD2|TRBJ2-7|many|TRBV19|14
TGTGCCAGGGGGATAGCGGGAGGCACCTACGAGCAGTACTTC
CARGIAGGTYEQYF
>TRBD1|TRBJ2-3|-|TRBV25-1|16
TGTGCCAGCAGGGAGACAGGGCTCCTCCCCGCAGATACGCAGTATTTT
CASRETGLLPADTQYF
>-|TRBJ1-5|few|TRBV5-6|19
TGTGCCAGCAGCTCGTCTTCAGTGGGATCGGTGATAGTAAACCAGCCCCAGCATTTT
CASSSSSVGSVIVNQPQHF
>TRBD2|TRBJ2-1|many|TRBV7-2|15
TGTGCCAGCAGCTTATTAGCCGGGGGGGGCGCTGAGCAGTTCTTC
CASSLLAGGGAEQFF
>TRBD1|TRBJ2-1|many|TRBV5-1|15
TGCGCCAGCAGCTTGGCAGGGGGCGGCAGGGATGAGCAGTTCTTC
CASSLAGGGRDEQFF
>-|TRBJ2-3|-|TRBV7-8|13
TGTGCCAGCAGTTCGAGTTTCACAGATACGCAGTATTTT
CASSSSFTDTQYF
>TRBD1|TRBJ1-4|few|TRBV18|13
TGTGCCAGCTCCATGGACAGGGATGAAAAACTGTTTTTT
CASSMDRDEKLFF
>TRBD1|TRBJ2-7|-|TRBV7-2|17
TGTGCCAGCAGCTACCAACCGTCCGGGACAGATCCCTACGAGCAGTACTTC
CASSYQPSGTDPYEQYF
>-|TRBJ2-4|few|TRBV7-8|14
TGTGCCAGCAGCCCCGGGACAGCCAAAAACATTCAGTACTTC
CASSPGTAKNIQYF
>-|TRBJ2-7|many|TRBV27|13
TGTGCCAGCAGCTTAGCGGAGCGGTACGAGCAGTACTTC
CASSLAERYEQYF
>TRBD2|TRBJ2-1|many|TRBV5-1|16
TGCGCCAGCAACCTCCTTGGAGCGGGGGGGTACAATGAGCAGTTCTTC
CASNLLGAGGYNEQFF
>-|TRBJ2-2|-|TRBV4-2|15
TGTGCCAGGAGCCGAAACCACAGGTTCCCCGGGGAGCTGTTTTTT
CARSRNHRFPGELFF
>-|TRBJ2-2|many|TRBV28|16
TGTGCCAGCAGCCCCCACAGGACTCAGAACACCGGGGAGCTGTTTTTT
CASSPHRTQNTGELFF
>-|TRBJ2-7|-|TRBV6-5|11
TGTGCCAGCAGTTACTCGTCCCGGCAGTACTTC
CASSYSSRQYF
>-|TRBJ2-5|-|TRBV27|15
TGTGCCAGCAGTTTATCTCCAGGGGACGCGGGGACCCAGTACTTC
CASSLSPGDAGTQYF
>TRBD2|TRBJ2-4|-|TRBV4-2|17
TGTGCCAGCAGCCAAGATCCTTGGGGGACTAGCAAAAACATTCAGTACTTC
CASSQDPWGTSKNIQYF
>-|TRBJ1-5|many|TRBV27|15
TGTGCCAGCAGTTTAAGAAGGCCCGTCGATCAGCCCCAGCATTTT
CASSLRRPVDQPQHF
>-|TRBJ2-7|once|TRBV10-3|15
TGTGCCATCAGTGAGAGCGTAAGGGGCTCCTACGAGCAGTACTTC
CAISESVRGSYEQYF